The 20 T cell receptor beta chains reported below all come from one sample, sequenced in a study of blood T cell repertoires in COVID-19. The table came from immunoSEQ multiplex PCR; TCRdb's copy has only in-frame clones and leaves some out. The sample lists about 65,000 clones; about 77% were seen once. The sequenced material came from peripheral blood. Receptors originate from a human donor in a cohort sampled during active COVID-19.

The rearrangement uses TRBV12-5 and TRBJ2-5, with D maybe TRBD1 (6 bases). The length of the CDR3 is 14 residues. Trimming left V 5 bases short and J 5 bases short, with 15 bases between. Germline lookup yields CDR1 LGHNT and CDR2 FRNRAP. CDR3: CASGPQGPGETQYF. The CDR3 coding sequence is TGTGCTAGTGGTCCCCAGGGGCCAGGGGAGACCCAGTACTTC. The whole variable domain, filled in from reference TRBV12-5 and TRBJ2-5, reads DARVTQTPRHKVTEMGQEVTMRCQPILGHNTVFWYRQTMMQGLELLAYFRNRAPLDDSGMPKDRFSAEMPDATLATLKIQPSEPRDSAVYFCASGPQGPGETQYFGPGTRLLVL.

The rearrangement uses TRBV19 and TRBJ2-7; TRBD1 agrees at 8 bases. The CDR3 totals 14 residues. The V gene's germline CDR1 is LNHDA and CDR2 SQIVND (reference sequence). The V gene end was trimmed by 5 bases and the J gene end by 3 bases; junction bases not matched to a gene: 6. In DNA form, the CDR3 reads TGTGCCAGTAGTCCTGACAGGGGACTCTACGAGCAGTACTTC. Protein sequence: CASSPDRGLYEQYF.

This clone was recorded many times. The chain carries TRBV12-3 or TRBV12-4 and TRBJ1-1, with a tentative D call TRBD1 (5 bases). V was pared by 3 bases and J by 1 base, with 6 bases between. This CDR3 region has 13 residues. The CDR3 nucleotides read TGTGCCAGCAGTTTTAGGGGGAACACTGAAGCTTTCTTT. Translated: CASSFRGNTEAFF.

The chain joins TRBV6-2 or TRBV6-3 to TRBJ1-5; no definite D call. Trimming took 0 bases from V and 5 from J, leaving 8 bases between them. There are 14 residues in the CDR3. The germline V gene encodes CDR1 MNHEY and CDR2 SVGEGT. CDR3 amino acids: CASSYSGPHQPQHF. CDR3 coding DNA: TGTGCCAGCAGTTACTCCGGTCCGCATCAGCCCCAGCATTTT.

This clone occurred a few times. V gene TRBV10-3 combines with J gene TRBJ2-2; a possible D gene is TRBD2 (7 bases). The germline gives CDR1 ENHRY, CDR2 SYGVKD. The V and J ends lost 4 bases and 6 bases respectively, with 18 bases between them. CDR3 length: 16 amino acids. In DNA, the CDR3 is TGTGCCATCAGTGTAGGGAGGGGGAGGTCGGCCGGGGAGCTGTTTTTT. Amino acids: CAISVGRGRSAGELFF.

This rearrangement joins TRBV12-5 to TRBJ1-5; D unresolved. Trimming left V 7 bases short and J 0 bases short, with 10 bases between. The CDR3 runs to 14 residues. Germline lookup yields CDR1 LGHNT and CDR2 FRNRAP. CDR3 nucleotide sequence: TGTGCTAGTGCTCCGGTCAATAGCAATCAGCCCCAGCATTTT. Amino acids: CASAPVNSNQPQHF. Combining the CDR3 with reference TRBV12-5 and TRBJ1-5 gives the whole variable domain DARVTQTPRHKVTEMGQEVTMRCQPILGHNTVFWYRQTMMQGLELLAYFRNRAPLDDSGMPKDRFSAEMPDATLATLKIQPSEPRDSAVYFCASAPVNSNQPQHFGDGTRLSIL.

This clone was found once. The V and J genes are TRBV5-1 and TRBJ2-2, with TRBD2 identical over 16 bases. CDR3 length: 22 amino acids. The V gene end was trimmed by 1 base and the J gene end by 0 bases; junction bases not matched to a gene: 12. Germline loops: CDR1 SGHRS, CDR2 YFSETQ. Written as DNA, the CDR3 is TGCGCCAGCAGCTTGTGGCCTATACCGGGACTAGCGGGGGGGACGAACACCGGGGAGCTGTTTTTT. Protein sequence: CASSLWPIPGLAGGTNTGELFF.

V and J are TRBV3-1 (or the pseudogene TRBV3-2) and TRBJ1-2, with TRBD1 matching over 7 bases. Per the germline V gene, CDR1 is LGHDT and CDR2 is YNNKEL (reference sequence). The ends lost 4 bases at V and 0 bases at J; junction bases unmatched: 8. The CDR3 runs to 16 residues. CDR3 nucleotides: TGTGCCAGCAGCCGATCGAGACAGGGATCTAACTATGGCTACACCTTC. It is translated as CASSRSRQGSNYGYTF.

The chain employs TRBV2 and TRBJ1-1; D not resolved. Germline values: CDR1 SNHLY, CDR2 FYNNEI. The CDR3 runs 14 residues. V lost 1 base to trimming and J lost 0 bases, with 6 bases between them. CDR3 DNA: TGTGCCAGCAGTGAAGTCGTCCTGAACACTGAAGCTTTCTTT. Amino acids: CASSEVVLNTEAFF. The full variable domain, completed using reference TRBV2 and TRBJ1-1, is EPEVTQTPSHQVTQMGQEVILRCVPISNHLYFYWYRQILGQKVEFLVSFYNNEISEKSEIFDDQFSVERPDGSNFTLKIRSTKLEDSAMYFCASSEVVLNTEAFFGQGTRLTVV.

V usage is TRBV30 and J usage is TRBJ2-6, with D tentatively TRBD1 (6 bases). This CDR3 spans 14 amino acids. Germline V gives CDR1 GTSNPN, CDR2 SVGIG (reference sequence). The germline V and J ends were trimmed by 5 bases and 4 bases, with 12 bases remaining between them. As DNA, the CDR3 is TGTGCCTGGGGTACAGGGCAAGGGGCCAACGTCCTGACTTTC. It translates to CAWGTGQGANVLTF.

V gene TRBV19 combines with J gene TRBJ2-7; TRBD2 might be the D (6 bases). The CDR3 has 11 amino acids. CDR1 LNHDA and CDR2 SQIVND come from the germline V gene (reference sequence). V was pared by 6 bases and J by 7 bases, with 10 bases between. The CDR3 loop is CASSLAGEQYF. CDR3 DNA sequence: TGTGCCAGTAGCCTTGCGGGGGAGCAGTACTTC. Drawing the rest from reference TRBV19 and TRBJ2-7, the complete variable domain is DGGITQSPKYLFRKEGQNVTLSCEQNLNHDAMYWYRQDPGQGLRLIYYSQIVNDFQKGDIAEGYSVSREKKESFPLTVTSAQKNPTAFYLCASSLAGEQYFGPGTRLTVT.

The chain links TRBV10-2 to TRBJ1-5; D gene uncertain. Germline assignment: CDR1 WSHSY and CDR2 SAAADI. The length of the CDR3 is 13 residues. V dropped 2 bases and J dropped 4 bases, with 6 bases sitting between them. The CDR3 here is CASSEKYNQPQHF. Here the CDR3 DNA reads TGCGCCAGCAGTGAGAAATATAATCAGCCCCAGCATTTT.

The rearrangement links TRBV12-5 to TRBJ1-4, with 7 bases lining up with TRBD1. Germline trimming cut 3 bases from V and 3 bases from J; bases unmatched to any gene: 13. This CDR3 contains 18 residues. Germline V gene sequence: CDR1 LGHNT, CDR2 FRNRAP. The CDR3 DNA follows: TGTGCTAGTGGTTTCAGGGGGGTTAAGATCAATGCTAATGAAAAACTGTTTTTT. This translates into CASGFRGVKINANEKLFF. Filled out from reference TRBV12-5 and TRBJ1-4, the complete variable domain reads DARVTQTPRHKVTEMGQEVTMRCQPILGHNTVFWYRQTMMQGLELLAYFRNRAPLDDSGMPKDRFSAEMPDATLATLKIQPSEPRDSAVYFCASGFRGVKINANEKLFFGSGTQLSVL.

The chain is built from TRBV24-1 and TRBJ1-2; 7 bases align to TRBD1. Looked up from germline, CDR1 is KGHDR and CDR2 is SFDVKD. CDR3 length: 15 amino acids. J lost 0 bases, V lost 4 bases, and 4 bases had no gene match. CDR3 residues: CATSDPQGSNYGYTF. In DNA, the CDR3 is TGTGCCACCAGTGACCCACAGGGGTCTAACTATGGCTACACCTTC.

The rearrangement uses TRBV3-1 (or the pseudogene TRBV3-2) and TRBJ1-4; D may be TRBD1 (5 bases). V dropped 0 bases and J dropped 6 bases, with 8 bases sitting between them. The CDR3 consists of 14 residues. Germline values: CDR1 LGHDT, CDR2 YNNKEL (reference sequence). CDR3 residues: CASSQESRDEKLFF. Here the CDR3 DNA reads TGTGCCAGCAGCCAAGAGTCCAGGGATGAAAAACTGTTTTTT.

The V call is TRBV5-5, the J call TRBJ2-7; D is perhaps TRBD1 (6 bases). Germline CDR1 is SGHKS and CDR2 is YYEKEE (reference sequence). V was clipped by 4 bases and J by 6 bases, with 17 bases between them. The length of the CDR3 is 14 residues. CDR3 nucleotides: TGTGCCAGCAGCCCCGGGACACCCAGTCTCGAGCAGTACTTC. Its translation: CASSPGTPSLEQYF.

This rearrangement joins TRBV3-1 (or the pseudogene TRBV3-2) to TRBJ2-1; 13 bases match TRBD2. Germline V gives CDR1 LGHDT, CDR2 YNNKEL (reference sequence). Trimming removed 0 bases from V and 8 bases from J; junction bases left unmatched: 7. This CDR3 has 17 residues. Here the CDR3 DNA reads TGTGCCAGCAGCCAAGATCTTCGGACTAGCGGGGGAGATGAGCAGTTCTTC. Translated, it gives CASSQDLRTSGGDEQFF.

The chain links TRBV28 to TRBJ2-2; TRBD1 might be the D (5 bases). Germline assignment: CDR1 MDHEN and CDR2 SYDVKM. Trimming removed 6 bases from V and 2 bases from J, with 7 bases in between. The CDR3 has 13 amino acids. Here the CDR3 DNA reads TGTGCCAGCAGGGGGCCCAACACCGGGGAGCTGTTTTTT. Translation gives CASRGPNTGELFF. The full variable domain, rest sourced from reference TRBV28 and TRBJ2-2, is DVKVTQSSRYLVKRTGEKVFLECVQDMDHENMFWYRQDPGLGLRLIYFSYDVKMKEKGDIPEGYSVSREKKERFSLILESASTNQTSMYLCASRGPNTGELFFGEGSRLTVL.

This chain links TRBV7-2 with TRBJ1-2; D is possibly TRBD1 (6 bases). The germline V gene encodes CDR1 SGHTA and CDR2 FQGNSA. Trimming shortened V by 5 bases and J by 5 bases, and 18 bases separated the two germline ends. CDR3 length: 15 amino acids. The CDR3 DNA follows: TGTGCCAGCAGCGAGTCGTGGGGGACAAATTATGGCTACACCTTC. Translation: CASSESWGTNYGYTF.

The sample holds a few counts of this clone. This chain joins TRBV27 and TRBJ1-5; D might be TRBD1 (6 bases). Germline V gene sequence: CDR1 MNHEY, CDR2 SMNVEV (reference sequence). This CDR3 spans 15 amino acids. V dropped 5 bases and J dropped 7 bases, with 18 bases sitting between them. Here the CDR3 reads CASSGGNLVGQPQHF. CDR3 nucleotide sequence: TGTGCCAGCAGTGGGGGCAACCTCGTAGGACAGCCCCAGCATTTT.